The following is a T cell receptor (beta chain) sequence with its context. Its antigen is not known. The germline CDR1 and CDR2 sequences are SGHAT and FQNNGV. The CDR3 runs 17 residues. The sample is drawn from a study of OX40 agonist ivuxolimab in advanced cancers. Study as a whole: Patients undergoing dose escalation presented with hepatocellular carcinoma, melanoma, renal cell or head and neck cancer. The dose-escalation cohort was approximately 81% male, with a mean age of around 54 years, ranging roughly 23 to 79.

Study outcomes and limitations: CD8+ T cells showed, on average, more clonal expansion than CD4+ cells.

TCRdb keeps only in-frame clones here, not all; method: immunoSEQ multiplex PCR. The repertoire holds about 55,000 clones, about four fifths seen once, with approximately 4.2% in the top ten. V is TRBV11-2 and J is TRBJ2-5, with 10 bases matching TRBD1. The J call may not be correct, given that the DNA end is closer to TRBJ2-7. The sample here was CD4+ or CD8+ T cells sorted from blood, taken in a trial of the OX40 agonist ivuxolimab. The clonotype comes from an adult with an advanced solid tumor such as melanoma, head and neck, liver or kidney cancer. The CDR3 region has the DNA TGTGCCAGCAGCTTAGTTGGTGGACAGGGGGGGGCCTACGAGCAGTACTTC. This translates into CASSLVGGQGGAYEQYF.